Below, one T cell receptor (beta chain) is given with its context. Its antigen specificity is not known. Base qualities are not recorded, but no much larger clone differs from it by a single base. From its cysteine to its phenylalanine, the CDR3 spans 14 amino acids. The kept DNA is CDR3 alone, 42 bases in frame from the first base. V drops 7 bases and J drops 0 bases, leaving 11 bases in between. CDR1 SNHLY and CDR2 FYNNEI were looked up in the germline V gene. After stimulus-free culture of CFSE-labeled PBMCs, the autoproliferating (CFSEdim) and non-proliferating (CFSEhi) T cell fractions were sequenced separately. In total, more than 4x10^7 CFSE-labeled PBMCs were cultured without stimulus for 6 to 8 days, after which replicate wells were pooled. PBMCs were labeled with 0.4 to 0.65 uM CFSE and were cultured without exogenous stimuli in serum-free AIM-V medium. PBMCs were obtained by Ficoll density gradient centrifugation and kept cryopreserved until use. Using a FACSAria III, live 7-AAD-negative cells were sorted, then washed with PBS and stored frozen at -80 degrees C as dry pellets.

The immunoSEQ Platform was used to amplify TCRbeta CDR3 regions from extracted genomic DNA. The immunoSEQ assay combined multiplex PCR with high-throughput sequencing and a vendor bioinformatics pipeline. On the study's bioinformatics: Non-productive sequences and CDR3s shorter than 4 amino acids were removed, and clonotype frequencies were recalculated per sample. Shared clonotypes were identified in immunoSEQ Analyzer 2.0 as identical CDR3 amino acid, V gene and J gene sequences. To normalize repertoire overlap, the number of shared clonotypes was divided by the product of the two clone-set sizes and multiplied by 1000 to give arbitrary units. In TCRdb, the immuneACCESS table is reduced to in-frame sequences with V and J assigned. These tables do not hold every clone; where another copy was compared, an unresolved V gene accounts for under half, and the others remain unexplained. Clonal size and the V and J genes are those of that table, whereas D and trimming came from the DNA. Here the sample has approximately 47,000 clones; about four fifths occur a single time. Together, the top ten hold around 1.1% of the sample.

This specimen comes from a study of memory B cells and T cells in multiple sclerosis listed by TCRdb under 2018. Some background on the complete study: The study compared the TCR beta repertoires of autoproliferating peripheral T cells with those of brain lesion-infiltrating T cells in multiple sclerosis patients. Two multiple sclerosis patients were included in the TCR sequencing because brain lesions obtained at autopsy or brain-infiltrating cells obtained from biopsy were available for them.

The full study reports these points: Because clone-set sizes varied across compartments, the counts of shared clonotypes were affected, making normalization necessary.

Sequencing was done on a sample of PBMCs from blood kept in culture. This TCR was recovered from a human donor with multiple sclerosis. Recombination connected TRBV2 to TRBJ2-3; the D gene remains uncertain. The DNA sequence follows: TGTGCCAGCACCCAGGAGACTAGCACAGATACGCAGTATTTT. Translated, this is CASTQETSTDTQYF.